Listed here are 29 T cell receptor beta chains from one sample, sequenced in a study of T cell changes during pregnancy in multiple sclerosis. Profiled with immunoSEQ multiplex PCR; TCRdb holds only in-frame clones, not every one. The top ten clones hold 0.65% to 0.85% of a sample with approximately 53,000 clones, around 92% of them seen once. This sample comprised CD4+ T cells from peripheral blood mononuclear cells, obtained in the third trimester of pregnancy. These TCRs come from a female donor with multiple sclerosis, enrolled in a pregnancy study.

The V call is TRBV12-5, the J call TRBJ1-6; 10 nucleotides align to TRBD1. The CDR3 has 16 residues. The V and J ends lost 5 bases and 6 bases, in that order; junction bases with no gene match: 7. In germline, CDR1 is LGHNT, CDR2 FRNRAP. CDR3 region: CASGPDRGQGNSPLHF. In DNA form, the CDR3 reads TGTGCTAGTGGTCCTGACAGGGGGCAGGGTAATTCACCCCTCCACTTT.

The chain employs TRBV7-2 and TRBJ1-1; weak D call: TRBD1 (5 bases). There are 15 residues in the CDR3. The germline CDR1 and CDR2 sequences are SGHTA and FQGNSA. V lost 7 bases to trimming and J lost 6 bases, with 21 bases between them. For the CDR3, the DNA is TGTGCCAGCACGTCAAGGGGCCCTCTACCCCCTGAAGCTTTCTTT. Protein product: CASTSRGPLPPEAFF.

The chain carries TRBV9 and TRBJ1-2; no definite D call. The germline CDR1 and CDR2 sequences are SGDLS and YYNGEE. V lost 5 bases and J lost 4, with 9 bases in between. The CDR3 runs 12 residues. CDR3 DNA sequence: TGTGCCAGCAGAATGGGAGTCTATGGCTACACCTTC. Translating it yields CASRMGVYGYTF.

The chain employs TRBV5-4 and TRBJ2-3; TRBD1 matches at 7 bases. The germline gives CDR1 SGHNT, CDR2 YYREEE (reference sequence). With 6 bases clipped from V and 4 bases from J, the junction kept 11 bases outside the gene matches. The CDR3 loop spans 15 amino acids. CDR3 coding DNA: TGTGCCAGCACCCCGAGGACAGGTGCAGCAGATACGCAGTATTTT. This encodes CASTPRTGAADTQYF.

The V and J genes are TRBV7-2 and TRBJ2-3; D perhaps matches TRBD1 (5 bases). The germline V and J ends were trimmed by 1 base and 2 bases, with 13 bases remaining between them. The CDR3 covers 16 residues. The germline V gene encodes CDR1 SGHTA and CDR2 FQGNSA. CDR3 protein: CASSLGGPGLTDTQYF. DNA for the CDR3: TGTGCCAGCAGCTTAGGTGGGCCAGGGCTCACAGATACGCAGTATTTT. The full variable domain, completed using reference TRBV7-2 and TRBJ2-3, is GAGVSQSPSNKVTEKGKDVELRCDPISGHTALYWYRQSLGQGLEFLIYFQGNSAPDKSGLPSDRFSAERTGGSVSTLTIQRTQQEDSAVYLCASSLGGPGLTDTQYFGPGTRLTVL.

This chain links TRBV19 with TRBJ2-2; TRBD2 might be the D (5 bases). Germline V gene sequence: CDR1 LNHDA, CDR2 SQIVND (reference sequence). Trimming stripped 7 bases from V and 6 bases from J, with 15 bases between. The CDR3 runs 14 residues. In DNA form, the CDR3 reads TGTGCCAGTATTCGGACTTCGTTTGCCGGGGAGCTGTTTTTT. This gives the protein CASIRTSFAGELFF.

CDR3 loop: CASSYSGTYSGNTIYF. The CDR3, as DNA: TGTGCCAGCAGTTACTCAGGGACTTACTCTGGAAACACCATATATTTT. The chain has TRBV6-5 and TRBJ1-3; possibly TRBD1 for D (5 bases). V lost 0 bases and J 0 bases, leaving 9 bases between the germline ends. This CDR3 spans 16 amino acids. Germline CDR1 reads MNHEY; CDR2 reads SVGAGI.

This rearrangement joins TRBV5-4 to TRBJ2-3; 8 nucleotides agree with TRBD1. Germline V CDR1 and CDR2: SGHNT, YYREEE (reference sequence). This CDR3 spans 16 amino acids. V trimming: 2 bases; J trimming: 4 bases; junction bases outside the gene matches: 9. As DNA, the CDR3 is TGTGCCAGCAGCTTCCCCGCGCAGGGGGCCCCAGATACGCAGTATTTT. Protein sequence: CASSFPAQGAPDTQYF.

In this sample, this clone turned up once. The chain is built from TRBV7-2 and TRBJ2-2, with D perhaps matching TRBD1 (6 bases). The CDR3 totals 16 residues. CDR1 and CDR2 from the germline V gene are SGHTA and FQGNSA. V lost 5 bases to trimming and J lost 1 base, with 14 bases between them. The DNA of the CDR3 is TGTGCCAGCAGCCACAGGAACAGGGTGAACACCGGGGAGCTGTTTTTT. Translating gives CASSHRNRVNTGELFF.

CDR3 amino acids: CASSRGVWDEQFF. CDR3 DNA: TGTGCCAGCAGCCGGGGGGTTTGGGATGAGCAGTTCTTC. V usage is TRBV7-2 and J usage is TRBJ2-1; 7 bases map to TRBD2. Germline V gene lookup returns CDR1 SGHTA and CDR2 FQGNSA. V was pared by 5 bases and J by 8 bases, with 6 bases of the junction left unmatched. The CDR3 sequence is 13 residues long.

The rearrangement joins TRBV6-5 to TRBJ1-3; TRBD1 might be the D (5 bases). The CDR3 runs to 13 residues. Looked up from germline, CDR1 is MNHEY and CDR2 is SVGAGI. V gave up 6 bases and J gave up 1 base, with 7 bases separating them. This CDR3 is CASSRDSGNTIYF. The CDR3 DNA reads TGTGCCAGCAGCAGGGATTCTGGAAACACCATATATTTT.

J is TRBJ1-3 and V is TRBV5-1; D is uncertain. The CDR3 totals 15 residues. Trimming left V 2 bases short and J 4 bases short, with 13 bases between. Per the germline V gene, CDR1 is SGHRS and CDR2 is YFSETQ. This chain's CDR3 is CASSLRLGFGNTIYF. CDR3 DNA sequence: TGCGCCAGCAGCTTAAGGTTGGGCTTCGGAAACACCATATATTTT.

The rearrangement links TRBV19 to TRBJ2-5, with 8 bases fitting TRBD2. The germline V gene encodes CDR1 LNHDA and CDR2 SQIVND (reference sequence). J lost 5 bases, V lost 6 bases, and 11 bases had no gene match. The CDR3 has 15 amino acids. Here the CDR3 DNA reads TGTGCCAGTAGCAGCCCCGGGGGGGCCGAGGAGACCCAGTACTTC. Protein sequence: CASSSPGGAEETQYF.

The chain joins TRBV9 to TRBJ1-3; D is unresolved. CDR3 size: 12 residues. The germline V and J ends were trimmed by 4 bases and 4 bases, with 6 bases remaining between them. Looked up from germline, CDR1 is SGDLS and CDR2 is YYNGEE. The DNA of the CDR3 is TGTGCCAGCAGCCTCTCGGGAAACACCATATATTTT. It is translated as CASSLSGNTIYF.

The V and J genes are TRBV19 and TRBJ1-1; D might be TRBD1 (6 bases). Germline V gene sequence: CDR1 LNHDA, CDR2 SQIVND (reference sequence). Between the trimmed V and J ends, which lost 4 bases and 1 base, there was a span of 13 bases. CDR3 length: 15 amino acids. In DNA, the CDR3 is TGTGCCAGTAGTAGCTCAGGGGCCCCGAACACTGAAGCTTTCTTT. It codes for CASSSSGAPNTEAFF.

CDR3 sequence (DNA): TGTGCCAGCAGCTTGGGGGGGCTCAATTCACCCCTCCACTTT. This codes for CASSLGGLNSPLHF. This chain connects TRBV5-6 to TRBJ1-6, with D possibly TRBD1 on 6 matching bases. The CDR3 loop spans 14 amino acids. Trimming pared 0 bases from V and 7 bases from J, leaving 8 bases between. Germline values: CDR1 SGHDT, CDR2 YYEEEE.

The rearrangement links TRBV5-5 to TRBJ2-7, with a possible D match to TRBD2 (6 bases). This CDR3 has 15 amino acids. Germline V lookup: CDR1 SGHKS, CDR2 YYEKEE (reference sequence). V was pared by 6 bases and J by 6 bases, with 22 bases between. The CDR3 DNA follows: TGTGCCAGCACCGTGGATCCGGGGACTCTACGCGAGCAGTACTTC. Its translation: CASTVDPGTLREQYF.

The gene calls are TRBV12-5 and TRBJ1-2, with D possibly TRBD1 on 5 matching bases. This CDR3 spans 13 amino acids. CDR1 and CDR2 (germline): LGHNT, FRNRAP. Trimming took off 0 bases at V and 8 bases at J, with 10 bases between the two ends. The CDR3 DNA reads TGTGCTAGTGGTTTGGTCAGGGCGGGGGGCTACACCTTC. This encodes CASGLVRAGGYTF. Full variable domain (rest looked up from reference TRBV12-5 and TRBJ1-2): DARVTQTPRHKVTEMGQEVTMRCQPILGHNTVFWYRQTMMQGLELLAYFRNRAPLDDSGMPKDRFSAEMPDATLATLKIQPSEPRDSAVYFCASGLVRAGGYTFGSGTRLTVV.

V gene TRBV9 combines with J gene TRBJ1-1; D remains unclear. V was cut by 0 bases and J by 5 bases, with 11 bases left in between. The germline V gene encodes CDR1 SGDLS and CDR2 YYNGEE. The CDR3 spans 14 residues. As DNA, the CDR3 is TGTGCCAGCAGCGTAGTTCCCCCTCCTACTGAAGCTTTCTTT. Translation: CASSVVPPPTEAFF. Full variable domain (missing parts from reference TRBV9 and TRBJ1-1): DSGVTQTPKHLITATGQRVTLRCSPRSGDLSVYWYQQSLDQGLQFLIQYYNGEERAKGNILERFSAQQFPDLHSELNLSSLELGDSALYFCASSVVPPPTEAFFGQGTRLTVV.

This clone was seen only once. The chain joins TRBV9 to TRBJ1-3, with TRBD1 as a possible D gene (5 bases). The CDR3 spans 14 residues. CDR1 and CDR2 from the germline V gene are SGDLS and YYNGEE. V lost 3 bases and J lost 9, with 16 bases in between. CDR3 in amino acids: CASSEPIGDSTIYF. The CDR3 nucleotides are TGTGCCAGCAGCGAACCGATAGGGGATAGCACCATATATTTT. The full variable domain, rest sourced from reference TRBV9 and TRBJ1-3, is DSGVTQTPKHLITATGQRVTLRCSPRSGDLSVYWYQQSLDQGLQFLIQYYNGEERAKGNILERFSAQQFPDLHSELNLSSLELGDSALYFCASSEPIGDSTIYFGEGSWLTVV.

The CDR3 DNA is TGCGCCAGCAGCCAAGAGGGGACAGGGGTGACCGGGGAGCTGTTTTTT. Amino acids: CASSQEGTGVTGELFF. The genes are TRBV4-1 and TRBJ2-2; 10 nucleotides line up with TRBD1. In germline, CDR1 is MGHRA, CDR2 YSYEKL. CDR3 length: 16 amino acids. V dropped 0 bases and J dropped 5; count of bases not matched to a gene: 3.

The table lists this clone with a count of one. The rearrangement joins TRBV4-2 to TRBJ1-4; 7 bases are a match to TRBD1. The CDR3 has 17 residues. V was clipped by 1 base and J by 5 bases; unmatched bases: 10. Germline loops: CDR1 LGHNA, CDR2 YNFKEQ. The CDR3 here is CASSQGGKGRGNEKLFF. The CDR3 nucleotides are TGTGCCAGCAGCCAAGGCGGGAAAGGCAGGGGGAATGAAAAACTGTTTTTT.

This clone was seen only once. This chain connects TRBV10-3 to TRBJ2-7; TRBD2 matches 10 bases. The CDR3 contains 14 residues. The germline V gene has CDR1 ENHRY and CDR2 SYGVKD. After removal of 4 bases from V and 4 bases from J, the junction contained 4 bases not matched to a gene. CDR3 protein: CAISVSGGTYEQYF. In DNA, the CDR3 is TGTGCCATCAGTGTTAGCGGGGGGACATACGAGCAGTACTTC.

V gene TRBV7-2 combines with J gene TRBJ1-1; D possibly corresponds to TRBD1 (5 bases). The CDR3 totals 14 residues. Germline-derived CDR1 and CDR2 are SGHTA and FQGNSA. Trimming removed 5 bases from V and 6 bases from J, with 16 bases in between. CDR3 nucleotides: TGTGCCAGCAGCCTATGGACGGGGGGTCCTGAAGCTTTCTTT. Encoded protein: CASSLWTGGPEAFF. Filled out from reference TRBV7-2 and TRBJ1-1, the complete variable domain reads GAGVSQSPSNKVTEKGKDVELRCDPISGHTALYWYRQSLGQGLEFLIYFQGNSAPDKSGLPSDRFSAERTGGSVSTLTIQRTQQEDSAVYLCASSLWTGGPEAFFGQGTRLTVV.

The gene calls are TRBV2 and TRBJ2-3; TRBD2 aligns across 9 bases. The CDR3 contains 18 residues. V was pared by 2 bases and J by 0 bases, with 9 bases of the junction left unmatched. Germline V gene lookup returns CDR1 SNHLY and CDR2 FYNNEI. This CDR3 is CASSEIGLAGTSTDTQYF. For the CDR3, the DNA is TGTGCCAGCAGTGAAATCGGGCTAGCGGGGACTAGCACAGATACGCAGTATTTT.

This chain joins TRBV7-9 and TRBJ1-2; 11 bases align to TRBD1. After removal of 3 bases from V and 4 bases from J, the junction contained 4 bases not matched to a gene. The germline V gene encodes CDR1 SEHNR and CDR2 FQNEAQ (reference sequence). The CDR3 is 15 amino acids. CDR3 DNA sequence: TGTGCCAGCAGCTTTTCAGGACAGGGGGCCTATGGCTACACCTTC. Residues: CASSFSGQGAYGYTF.

This CDR3 reads CASSYGGNQPQHF. In nucleotides, the CDR3 is TGTGCCAGCAGTTACGGGGGGAATCAGCCCCAGCATTTT. The rearrangement links TRBV27 to TRBJ1-5, with D perhaps TRBD1 (5 bases). Germline V gene sequence: CDR1 MNHEY, CDR2 SMNVEV (reference sequence). V was trimmed by 4 bases and J by 4 bases, leaving 8 bases between them. This CDR3 contains 13 residues.

The J gene is TRBJ1-1, the V gene TRBV7-2; 11 positions agree with TRBD1. Germline loops: CDR1 SGHTA, CDR2 FQGNSA. The CDR3 consists of 16 residues. Trimming removed 1 base from V and 5 bases from J; junction bases left unmatched: 6. The CDR3 nucleotides are TGTGCCAGCAGCTTAGGGACAGGGGGCGCAGGGACTGAAGCTTTCTTT. Residues: CASSLGTGGAGTEAFF. The complete variable domain, with remaining parts taken from reference TRBV7-2 and TRBJ1-1, reads GAGVSQSPSNKVTEKGKDVELRCDPISGHTALYWYRQSLGQGLEFLIYFQGNSAPDKSGLPSDRFSAERTGGSVSTLTIQRTQQEDSAVYLCASSLGTGGAGTEAFFGQGTRLTVV.

The chain uses TRBV6-6 and TRBJ2-5, with 7 bases aligning to TRBD1. The V gene's germline CDR1 is MNHNY and CDR2 SVGAGI (reference sequence). This CDR3 spans 14 amino acids. V trimming: 2 bases; J trimming: 3 bases; junction bases outside the gene matches: 3. This CDR3 is CASSYRDSEETQYF. CDR3 in DNA: TGTGCCAGCAGTTACCGGGACAGCGAAGAGACCCAGTACTTC.